The 25 T cell receptor beta chains below were found in one sample sequenced in a study of shared clonotypes between healthy human individuals. Libraries were prepared by immunoSEQ multiplex PCR; TCRdb keeps only in-frame clonotypes and omits some of them. The sample contains approximately 2,300,000 clones, just under 95% of which appear only once. The source material was naive CD4+ T cells from PBMCs. Stated subset: CD45RA+ positively selected. The receptors originated from a man aged 18 to 35 in good health. Some clones in this sample may be carry-over from other donors' samples.

This rearrangement joins TRBV4-1 to TRBJ2-1; tentative D call: TRBD1 (6 bases). Germline assignment: CDR1 MGHRA and CDR2 YSYEKL. V lost 1 base and J lost 15, with 25 bases in between. This CDR3 comprises 16 residues. Written as DNA, the CDR3 is TGCGCCAGCAGCCAAGCTTACGGGACACTGTCTCTGGGTCTGTTCTTC. Protein sequence: CASSQAYGTLSLGLFF.

The CDR3 region has the DNA TGTGCTAGTGGTCCATCCGGGTATGAGCAGTTCTTC. Translated: CASGPSGYEQFF. The chain has TRBV12-5 and TRBJ2-1; D gene uncertain. V lost 5 bases and J lost 8, with 10 bases in between. The CDR3 spans 12 residues. Per the germline V gene, CDR1 is LGHNT and CDR2 is FRNRAP.

The gene calls are TRBV18 and TRBJ2-3, with TRBD1 matching 12 bases. Looked up from germline, CDR1 is KGHSH and CDR2 is LQKENI. Trimming took 3 bases from V and 4 from J; bases not matched to a gene: 5. The CDR3 contains 16 residues. This chain's CDR3 is CASSPGTGGAPDTQYF. The CDR3 bases are TGTGCCAGCTCACCCGGGACAGGGGGCGCGCCAGATACGCAGTATTTT.

Only a few counts were recorded for this clone. Other DNA sequences in this sample translate to the same CDR3. The chain combines TRBV18 with TRBJ1-5; 10 bases are shared with TRBD1. Germline loops: CDR1 KGHSH, CDR2 LQKENI. The CDR3 length is 14 residues. With 3 bases clipped from V and 4 bases from J, the junction kept 0 bases outside the gene matches. CDR3 residues: CASSPGQGNQPQHF. As DNA, the CDR3 is TGTGCCAGCTCACCGGGACAGGGGAATCAGCCCCAGCATTTT.

This chain joins TRBV29-1 and TRBJ1-2; D gene uncertain. This CDR3 comprises 11 residues. The ends were cut back, 5 bases at V and 6 bases at J, with 10 bases in the middle. Germline loops: CDR1 SQVTM, CDR2 ANQGSEA. CDR3 amino acids: CSVFRADGYTF. The CDR3, as DNA: TGCAGCGTTTTCCGGGCAGATGGCTACACCTTC. The full variable domain, its missing parts supplied by reference TRBV29-1 and TRBJ1-2, is SAVISQKPSRDICQRGTSLTIQCQVDSQVTMMFWYRQQPGQSLTLIATANQGSEATYESGFVIDKFPISRPNLTFSTLTVSNMSPEDSSIYLCSVFRADGYTFGSGTRLTVV.

Comment on this clone: One end of the junction is discordant with germline, which a read error may explain. This CDR3 is also generated by other DNA sequences in the sample. The gene calls are TRBV30 and TRBJ1-2; the D gene is possibly TRBD1 (5 bases). Germline-derived CDR1 and CDR2 are GTSNPN and SVGIG (reference sequence). There are 16 residues in the CDR3. The CDR3 region is CAWSVRSGLLNYGYTF. CDR3 DNA: TGCGCCTGGAGTGTACGGTCAGGGCTCCTCAACTATGGCTACACCTTC. The full variable domain, with the rest looked up from reference TRBV30 and TRBJ1-2, is SQTIHQWPATLVQPVGSPLSLECTVEGTSNPNLYWYRQAAGRGLQLLFYSVGIGQISSEVPQNLSASRPQDRQFILSSKKLLLSDSGFYLCAWSVRSGLLNYGYTFGSGTRLTVV.

For the CDR3, the DNA is TGTGCCTGGAGTCTAGGCGGGACAGCTGAAGCTTTCTTT. Its protein product is CAWSLGGTAEAFF. J is TRBJ1-1 and V is TRBV30; 7 bases align to TRBD1. CDR3 length: 13 amino acids. Germline CDR1 reads GTSNPN; CDR2 reads SVGIG (reference sequence). Losses at the gene ends were 2 bases for V and 6 bases for J; bases not matched to a gene: 6.

CDR3 amino acids: CASSPPTNQETQYF. CDR3 in DNA: TGTGCCAGCTCACCACCGACCAACCAAGAGACCCAGTACTTC. The V gene is TRBV18, the J gene TRBJ2-5, with unresolved D. V was cut by 0 bases and J by 0 bases, with 5 bases left in between. CDR1 is KGHSH and CDR2 is LQKENI in the germline V gene. The CDR3 runs to 14 residues.

The rearrangement uses TRBV28 and TRBJ2-5; 10 bases are shared with TRBD2. Germline V gives CDR1 MDHEN, CDR2 SYDVKM. Germline trimming cut 5 bases from V and 4 bases from J; bases unmatched to any gene: 7. This CDR3 region has 15 residues. CDR3 nucleotide sequence: TGTGCCAGCAGTCCCCGGGTAGCGGGAGGAGAGACCCAGTACTTC. This encodes CASSPRVAGGETQYF.

V gene TRBV7-8 combines with J gene TRBJ2-1, with a possible D match to TRBD1 (6 bases). Trimming stripped 5 bases from V and 7 bases from J, with 12 bases between. Per the germline V gene, CDR1 is SGHVS and CDR2 is FQNEAQ. CDR3 length: 13 amino acids. CDR3 in amino acids: CASSRGGRNEQFF. The CDR3 DNA sequence: TGTGCCAGCAGCCGAGGGGGTAGAAATGAGCAGTTCTTC.

The CDR3 is CASSPPLGGTYNEQFF. In nucleotides, the CDR3 is TGTGCCAGCTCACCACCACTTGGTGGCACGTACAATGAGCAGTTCTTC. The chain links TRBV18 to TRBJ2-1; D gene ambiguous. The CDR3 spans 16 residues. V was clipped by 0 bases and J by 4 bases, with 13 bases between them. Germline V CDR1 and CDR2: KGHSH, LQKENI.

The count of this clone is one. The V call is TRBV28, the J call TRBJ2-1; tentatively, D is TRBD1 (6 bases). The germline V and J ends were trimmed by 3 bases and 5 bases, with 20 bases remaining between them. This CDR3 is 17 amino acids long. Germline CDR1 MDHEN, CDR2 SYDVKM. The CDR3 nucleotides read TGTGCCAGCAGTTTCATTGGTTTGGCAGGGGCCCACAATGAGCAGTTCTTC. This codes for CASSFIGLAGAHNEQFF.

The rearrangement uses TRBV6-1 and TRBJ1-5; 7 bases agree with TRBD1. With V trimmed by 4 bases and J by 6 bases, 6 bases remained unmatched. The CDR3 is made up of 14 amino acids. The germline V gene has CDR1 MNHNS and CDR2 SASEGT. The CDR3 here is CASSAQGGFQPQHF. Written as DNA, the CDR3 is TGTGCCAGCAGTGCTCAGGGGGGCTTTCAGCCCCAGCATTTT.

With regard to this clone: The sample carries other DNA sequences with the same CDR3. CDR3 sequence reads: CASSRTSGNNEQFF. The CDR3 bases are TGTGCCAGCTCCAGGACTAGCGGGAACAATGAGCAGTTCTTC. The genes are TRBV9 and TRBJ2-1, with 12 bases identical to TRBD2. The CDR3 consists of 14 residues. Germline lookup yields CDR1 SGDLS and CDR2 YYNGEE. The trim removed 7 bases at V and 5 bases at J, leaving 4 bases unmatched. Together with reference TRBV9 and TRBJ2-1, the CDR3 gives the full variable domain: DSGVTQTPKHLITATGQRVTLRCSPRSGDLSVYWYQQSLDQGLQFLIQYYNGEERAKGNILERFSAQQFPDLHSELNLSSLELGDSALYFCASSRTSGNNEQFFGPGTRLTVL.

For this clone: This sample also contains other DNA sequences that code for the same CDR3. The gene calls are TRBV7-2 and TRBJ2-7, with 10 nucleotides matching TRBD2. The CDR3 loop spans 15 amino acids. The germline CDR1 and CDR2 sequences are SGHTA and FQGNSA. V shed 2 bases and J 1 base; nucleotides not matched to a gene: 2. CDR3 protein: CASSLSSGSSYEQYF. In DNA, the CDR3 is TGTGCCAGCAGCTTATCTAGCGGGAGTTCCTACGAGCAGTACTTC.

The V gene is TRBV18, the J gene TRBJ1-1, with unresolved D. The CDR3 runs 13 residues. The V end lost 1 base, the J end lost 2 bases, and 5 bases lay between the germline ends. Germline assignment: CDR1 KGHSH and CDR2 LQKENI. The CDR3 nucleotides read TGTGCCAGCTCACCACTACACAACACTGAAGCTTTCTTT. Translation: CASSPLHNTEAFF.

The chain links TRBV7-2 to TRBJ2-3; 14 positions match TRBD2. The CDR3 has 16 amino acids. Per germline, CDR1 SGHTA and CDR2 FQGNSA. Germline trimming cut 6 bases from V and 7 bases from J; bases unmatched to any gene: 9. The CDR3 nucleotides read TGTGCCAGCAGTTTCACCGGGACTAGCGGGAGTCATACGCAGTATTTT. Translating it yields CASSFTGTSGSHTQYF.

The chain links TRBV15 to TRBJ2-5, with 7 bases lining up with TRBD2. This CDR3 region has 15 residues. The trim removed 5 bases at V and 5 bases at J, leaving 11 bases unmatched. Germline V gives CDR1 LNHNV, CDR2 YYDKDF (reference sequence). The CDR3 DNA sequence: TGTGCCACCAGCCCCGGATTGCGGGAGACTGAGACCCAGTACTTC. Amino acid sequence: CATSPGLRETETQYF.

The chain has TRBV5-6 and TRBJ2-5; TRBD1 matches 7 bases. The CDR3 runs 16 residues. The V gene's germline CDR1 is SGHDT and CDR2 YYEEEE. V lost 1 base and J lost 0; bases outside the gene matches: 6. The CDR3 sequence is CASSLFGTVYQETQYF. The CDR3, as DNA: TGTGCCAGCAGCTTGTTCGGGACAGTGTACCAAGAGACCCAGTACTTC.

V and J are TRBV5-4 and TRBJ2-3; the match to TRBD2 covers 13 bases. The length of the CDR3 is 15 residues. The germline gives CDR1 SGHNT, CDR2 YYREEE (reference sequence). Trimming at V came to 4 bases and at J to 6 bases, leaving 5 bases not matched to a gene. The CDR3 coding sequence is TGTGCCAGCAGCACAAGACTAGCGGGAGGTGATACGCAGTATTTT. It codes for CASSTRLAGGDTQYF. Complete variable domain (other parts from reference TRBV5-4 and TRBJ2-3): ETGVTQSPTHLIKTRGQQVTLRCSSQSGHNTVSWYQQALGQGPQFIFQYYREEENGRGNFPPRFSGLQFPNYSSELNVNALELDDSALYLCASSTRLAGGDTQYFGPGTRLTVL.

The rearrangement joins TRBV7-2 to TRBJ1-2; D is ambiguous. Germline-derived CDR1 and CDR2 are SGHTA and FQGNSA. This CDR3 region has 15 residues. Deletions cut 4 bases from V and 0 bases from J, with 12 bases between. For the CDR3, the DNA is TGTGCCAGCAGCTCGTACTGGGATTCTAACTATGGCTACACCTTC. It translates to CASSSYWDSNYGYTF.

The chain recombines TRBV19 with TRBJ2-7; TRBD1 matches at 8 bases. Trimming at V came to 3 bases and at J to 4 bases, leaving 8 bases not matched to a gene. Germline V gene data show CDR1 as LNHDA and CDR2 as SQIVND (reference sequence). The CDR3 sequence is 15 residues long. The CDR3 nucleotides are TGTGCCAGTAGTATTTTCCCAGGGGGCCAATACGAGCAGTACTTC. This translates into CASSIFPGGQYEQYF.

The gene calls are TRBV7-3 and TRBJ2-2; no definite D call. The V gene's germline CDR1 is SGHTA and CDR2 FQGTGA. The CDR3 loop spans 12 amino acids. Trimming took off 5 bases at V and 7 bases at J, with 8 bases between the two ends. The CDR3 region has the DNA TGTGCCAGCAGCCGAGAGTACGGGGAGCTGTTTTTT. This encodes CASSREYGELFF.

Comments on this clone: Distinct nucleotide sequences in the sample also encode this CDR3. The gene calls are TRBV28 and TRBJ1-5, with D possibly being TRBD1 (5 bases). Trimming took off 2 bases at V and 4 bases at J, with 12 bases between the two ends. The CDR3 has 15 residues. Germline-derived CDR1 and CDR2 are MDHEN and SYDVKM. This CDR3 is CASSLGGTGNQPQHF. The CDR3 region has the DNA TGTGCCAGCAGTTTAGGCGGGACTGGGAATCAGCCCCAGCATTTT.

V and J are TRBV7-2 and TRBJ2-5; D ambiguous. V shed 5 bases and J shed 8 bases, with 24 bases lying between them. Germline V CDR1 and CDR2: SGHTA, FQGNSA. This CDR3 contains 16 residues. The CDR3 DNA reads as TGTGCCAGCAGCACGACCAACCGGGCCGCGATTGTTACCCAGTACTTC. Residues: CASSTTNRAAIVTQYF.